This section outlines one TCR beta chain sequence together with its context. The target antigen is unknown. The sample originates from a study of blood T cells in healthy people across ages. On the study more broadly: About one barcoded beta molecule per two T cells was the capture yield of template switching.

The authors ran a second PCR of about 6 to 11 cycles using a sample-barcoded 5' primer and a J-beta primer mix. Each TCR beta cDNA got a 12-nucleotide random molecular identifier. Every sample gave at least 3 million paired-end reads containing CDR3. From the 5' RACE reads, TCRdb called clonotypes with MiXCR, one entry per CDR3 protein. The table lists about 1 million distinct CDR3 sequences, 40% to 55% of them singletons. General observations from the study: Per million T cells, the diversity of TCR beta decreased roughly linearly as age advanced.

Germline V gene lookup returns CDR1 DFQATT and CDR2 SNEGSKA (reference sequence). CDR3 length: 13 amino acids. V was cut by 4 bases and J by 1 base, with 8 bases left in between. This TCR derives from a woman aged 55-70 years in good health. Specimen: blood. This sequence joins TRBV20-1 and TRBJ1-5; D is uncertain. In nucleotides, the CDR3 is TGCAGTGCTACCAAAAGAAGCAATCAGCCCCAGCATTTT. As protein: CSATKRSNQPQHF.